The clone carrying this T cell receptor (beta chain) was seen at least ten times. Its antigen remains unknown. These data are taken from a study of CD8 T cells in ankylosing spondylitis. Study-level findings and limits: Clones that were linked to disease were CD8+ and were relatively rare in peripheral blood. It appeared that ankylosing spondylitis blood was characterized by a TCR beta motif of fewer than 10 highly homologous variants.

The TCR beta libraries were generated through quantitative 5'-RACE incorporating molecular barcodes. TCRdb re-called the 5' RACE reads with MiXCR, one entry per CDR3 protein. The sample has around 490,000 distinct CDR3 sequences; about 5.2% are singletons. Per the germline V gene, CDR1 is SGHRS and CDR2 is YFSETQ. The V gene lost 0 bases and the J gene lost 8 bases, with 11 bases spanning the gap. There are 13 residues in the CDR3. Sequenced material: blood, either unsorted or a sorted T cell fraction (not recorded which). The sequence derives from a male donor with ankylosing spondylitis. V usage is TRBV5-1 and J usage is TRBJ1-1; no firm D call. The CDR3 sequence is CASSLGWGREAFF. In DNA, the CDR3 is TGCGCCAGCAGCTTGGGGTGGGGTAGAGAAGCTTTCTTT.